This is a list of T cell receptor beta chains from one sample in a study of OX40 agonist ivuxolimab in advanced cancers. Method: immunoSEQ multiplex PCR; TCRdb's copy keeps in-frame clones and lacks some. Of more than 40,000 clones in the sample, roughly 86% were seen once. This material consisted of CD4+ or CD8+ T cells sorted from blood, taken in a trial of the OX40 agonist ivuxolimab. Receptors originate from an adult with an advanced solid tumor such as melanoma, head and neck, liver or kidney cancer. Both conserved end residues are part of each CDR3. A D gene is named only where the DNA matches it firmly. Clone sizes are given selectively: once, few, many, or a class where the clone is expanded.

D	size	V	J	DNA	CDR3
-	-	TRBV12-2	TRBJ2-7	TGTGCAAGTCGCCTCGCTCAGGGGGATTACGAGCAGTACTTC	CASRLAQGDYEQYF
-	-	TRBV9	TRBJ2-3	TGTGCCAGCAGCGTTGACTTAGGGGGGAGTGGTGCAGATACGCAGTATTTT	CASSVDLGGSGADTQYF
-	-	TRBV20-1	TRBJ2-2	TGCAGTGCTAGTGGCACCGGGGAGCTGTTTTTT	CSASGTGELFF
TRBD2	-	TRBV9	TRBJ2-5	TGTGCCAGCAGCGCACTAGCGGGAGAGGGGACCCAGTACTTC	CASSALAGEGTQYF
-	-	TRBV4-1	TRBJ1-4	TGCGCCAGCAGCCAGTTCGGGAGGGCTAATGAAAAACTGTTTTTT	CASSQFGRANEKLFF
-	-	TRBV9	TRBJ2-3	TGTGCCAGCAGTTCCCTTTCCACAGATACGCAGTATTTT	CASSSLSTDTQYF
-	-	TRBV15	TRBJ1-4	TGTGCCACCAGCACCGGGACACCGGGGAAACTGTTTTTT	CATSTGTPGKLFF
-	-	TRBV19	TRBJ2-3	TGTGCCAGTAGTATTCCTGGTGACAGCACAGATACGCAGTATTTT	CASSIPGDSTDTQYF
-	-	TRBV23-1	TRBJ2-1	TGCGCCAGCAGTCAATCGTCGAGCGGACGTTACAATGAGCAGTTCTTC	CASSQSSSGRYNEQFF
-	-	TRBV6-1	TRBJ2-3	TGTGCCAGCAGTGGAATGGGAGCGTCCCAATATACGCAGTATTTT	CASSGMGASQYTQYF
TRBD2	-	TRBV4-2	TRBJ2-3	TGTGCCAGCAGCCAAGATGTAGCGGGAGAGGAGGGAGATACGCAGTATTTT	CASSQDVAGEEGDTQYF
-	few	TRBV9	TRBJ2-2	TGTGCCAGCAGCGTAGGCGGCACTGGGGAGCTGTTTTTT	CASSVGGTGELFF
TRBD1	-	TRBV6-5	TRBJ2-5	TGTGCCAGCAGTGCCCTGGGACAGGGCCGAGAGACCCAGTACTTC	CASSALGQGRETQYF
TRBD2	-	TRBV29-1	TRBJ2-2	TGCAGCGTTCAGACTAGCGGGGGTACCGGGGAGCTGTTTTTT	CSVQTSGGTGELFF
-	once	TRBV18	TRBJ2-2	TGTGCCAGCTCACCCTTGGCGGAGGCGGGGGAGCTGTTTTTT	CASSPLAEAGELFF
-	-	TRBV1	TRBJ2-7	TGCACCAGCAGCCTAACGGGACAGGGGTTCGACGAGCAGTACTTC	CTSSLTGQGFDEQYF
-	-	TRBV9	TRBJ2-1	TGTGCCAGCAGCCGGACCCAACAGCAGTTCTTC	CASSRTQQQFF
TRBD2	-	TRBV5-6	TRBJ2-1	TGTGCCAGCAGCTTAGCGGGAGGGCCGATCCACAATGAGCAGTTCTTC	CASSLAGGPIHNEQFF